This TCR beta chain was observed in a study of blood T cell repertoires in COVID-19. As for the study in general: The cDNA or gDNA used as material had been derived from T cells, B-cell-depleted T cells, or PBMCs.

Germline V gene data show CDR1 as KGHSH and CDR2 as LQKENI. V lost 3 bases, J lost 2 bases, and 3 bases lay in between. This CDR3 region has 12 residues. Only in-frame clones appear in the TCRdb table, and some are missing; sequencing was by immunoSEQ multiplex PCR. In the table there are under 200,000 clones, 80% to 90% of which are singletons. This TCR came from a woman in her 70s with acute or convalescent COVID-19. The chain uses TRBV18 and TRBJ2-3; D is unclear. The specimen was peripheral blood. The CDR3 nucleotides read TGTGCCAGCTCACCCTCCACAGATACGCAGTATTTT. It specifies CASSPSTDTQYF. Full variable domain (rest looked up from reference TRBV18 and TRBJ2-3): NAGVMQNPRHLVRRRGQEARLRCSPMKGHSHVYWYRQLPEEGLKFMVYLQKENIIDESGMPKERFSAEFPKEGPSILRIQQVVRGDSAAYFCASSPSTDTQYFGPGTRLTVL.